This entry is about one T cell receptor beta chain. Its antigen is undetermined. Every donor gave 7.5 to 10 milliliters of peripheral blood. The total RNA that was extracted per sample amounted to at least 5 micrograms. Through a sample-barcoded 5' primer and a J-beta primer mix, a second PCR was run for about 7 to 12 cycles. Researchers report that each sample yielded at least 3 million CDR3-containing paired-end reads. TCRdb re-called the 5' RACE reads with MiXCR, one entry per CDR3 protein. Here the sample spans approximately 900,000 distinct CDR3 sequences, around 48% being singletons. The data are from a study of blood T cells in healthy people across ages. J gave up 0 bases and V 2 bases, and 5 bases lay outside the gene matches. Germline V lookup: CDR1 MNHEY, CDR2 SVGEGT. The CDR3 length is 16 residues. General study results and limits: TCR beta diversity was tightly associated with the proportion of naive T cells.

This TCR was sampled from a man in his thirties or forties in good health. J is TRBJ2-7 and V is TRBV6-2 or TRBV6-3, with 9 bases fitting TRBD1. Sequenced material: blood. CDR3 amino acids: CASSYVTGGFSYEQYF. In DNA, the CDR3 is TGTGCCAGCAGTTACGTGACAGGGGGATTCTCCTACGAGCAGTACTTC.